This TCR beta chain came from a study of cytomegalovirus exposure and HLA in healthy donors (dated by TCRdb to about 2017). General notes on the study: In an earlier analysis of about 560 of the donors, about 260 Gb of sequence data and approximately 120 million unique TCR beta sequences from about 190 million T cells were reported. The study aimed to test whether cataloging public T cell receptors could reveal signatures of past pathogen exposure. Rather than using new phenotypic data, the later analysis identified candidate immune exposures from TCR beta sequences and from how often those sequences occurred across donors. All discovery cohort repertoires had been generated using a single sequencing platform. The genetic ancestry cluster associated with self-reported Caucasian donors included 81% of the 300 to 450 genotyped donors. Donor age, sex, ethnicity and CMV serostatus were compiled alongside the repertoire data. Using immunosequencing, the study profiled T cell repertoires from around 680 subjects and related those repertoires to cytomegalovirus serostatus. A later analysis re-analyzed previously published TCR beta repertoires from approximately 670 donors and added high-resolution HLA genotyping to study TCR occurrence patterns. In addition to the first cohort of approximately 670 subjects, a separate validation cohort of 120 different subjects was used. A later genetic analysis took genome-wide SNP genotypes for about 65% of the roughly 670 donors and used that subset as a discovery cohort. HLA typing included class I and class II loci at four-digit resolution. Among some 400 genotyped donors of the cohort, an average of around 220,000 unique TCR beta nucleotide sequences was sequenced per donor, of which about 19% were non-productive. Because of strong linkage in the cohort, five DR-DQ haplotypes were treated as single units for association and clustering. To decide whether each TCR beta V gene segment behaved as functional or pseudogenic, an earlier analysis of nearly 600 of the donors relied on high-throughput TCR beta sequencing. Approximately 310 gigabases of sequencing data and tens of millions of unique TCR sequences were included in an early release covering 500 to 750 HLA-typed donors. To predict cytomegalovirus infection status, the study brought together high-throughput TCR immunosequencing, statistical association of individual TCRs with disease status, and machine learning. Typing coverage varied by locus: roughly 629-640 donors for A, B, C, DRB1 and DQB1; roughly 510 for DQA1; more than 600 for DPA1; approximately 470 for DPB1. Study-wide findings and limitations: A later genetic analysis reported fewer N-insertions in productive TCRs among donors in an Asian-associated ancestry cluster than the approximately 700-donor mean. Correlated functional status among segregating V segments might be attributable to linkage disequilibrium, but an unknown experimental factor could not be ruled out. The only immune exposure information available for the cohort was CMV serostatus. A further reported finding was that TCR beta sequences accurately predicted the HLA-A and HLA-B alleles for most subjects in the first cohort. Presence/absence analyses assumed roughly uniform sequencing depth across donors, an assumption that may not hold. A cluster of highly shared sequence variants was judged likely to represent a technical artifact of the sequencing pipeline. Because HLA typing was unavailable for some donors at each locus, only the typed subset was used in association tests. At a false discovery rate of 0.05, a later analysis linked some 17,000 TCR beta sequences to specific HLA alleles. In a later genetic analysis, a missense DCLRE1C variant was associated with V-gene and J-gene trimming of TCR beta chains, and the association was replicated in an independent cohort. Cytomegalovirus status was reported to be diagnosed by the classifier with high specificity and sensitivity in both the original and validation cohorts. In a later analysis, HLA-associated TCR beta chains were found to be more clonally expanded and to have lower generation probabilities than equally common non-associated chains. The authors suggested that the approach could potentially be generalized to other disease states and immunological phenotypes. Several of the top co-occurrence clusters appeared to be linked to parvovirus B19, influenza, CMV and Epstein-Barr virus, according to a later analysis. In an earlier analysis of some 540 of the donors, most TCR beta V segments appeared in productive rearrangements about 87% or about 30% of the time, broadly matching IMGT annotations. In the study, roughly 160 TCR beta chains were listed as associated with cytomegalovirus. A later analysis found that most CMV-associated TCR beta chains appeared HLA-restricted, with HLA associations seemingly driven largely by CMV exposure. Because counts were too low, roughly 16 rarely observed V segments, including chromosome 9 orphons, were left out of the earlier analysis of about 500 of the donors. The cohort was sequenced for TCR beta chains only, and without alpha or paired-chain data the features that could be detected were limited. In a later analysis, TCR association rates were found to vary across HLA loci, with the most associated TCRs seen for DRB1 alleles and the fewest for HLA-C alleles. When HLA alleles, especially DR and DQ, strongly co-occurred, attributing TCR associations to individual alleles was difficult. Most TCR sequences were seen in very few donors, while some public TCRs were found in many individuals. Three of the identified cytomegalovirus-associated TCR beta chains were confirmed in vitro to be specific for cytomegalovirus antigens.

In total, approximately 610 healthy bone marrow donors made up the cohort. All cohort members were sampled while nominally healthy, although unrecorded immune exposures were likely present. The donor tested CMV seropositive and was one of the 289 seropositive cohort members. Every donor gave a peripheral blood sample, and the peripheral blood mononuclear cells from that sample were used for TCR beta sequencing. The Qiagen DNeasy Blood Extraction Kit was used to extract genomic DNA from the blood cell samples. Receptor amplification or capture employed the immunoSEQ multiplex PCR assay. The multiplex PCR relied on a mix of 60 forward primers for TCR Vbeta segments and 13 reverse primers for TCR Jbeta segments. A multiplex PCR assay on genomic DNA amplified the CDR3 region of rearranged TCR beta genes. The amplified TCR beta libraries were sequenced on the Illumina HiSeq System as 87-base-pair reads. As for how the authors treated the data: A later analysis counted about 80 million unique TCR beta chains across the 690 or so repertoires, and about 10 million of these chains were shared by at least two donors. Raw reads were error-corrected and collapsed into unique sequences by a nearest-neighbor algorithm in which closely related sequences were merged to remove PCR and sequencing errors. CDR3 sequences were aligned to IMGT reference sequences to assign V, D and J gene segments. For a sequence to be retained, a match of at least six nucleotides was required to both a V gene segment and a J gene segment. A rearrangement was called productive if the CDR3 had no stop codons and remained in frame with V and J, and every other rearrangement was called non-productive. Following IMGT convention, CDR3 was defined as the stretch from the second conserved V-encoded cysteine up to the conserved J-encoded phenylalanine. The earlier analysis of about 590 of the donors excluded sequences that lacked an unambiguous match to a single V gene segment. In an earlier analysis of approximately 590 of the donors, V segments were called functional above 56.7% productive rearrangements and were called segregating when the between-donor standard deviation exceeded 5%. A statistical classification framework was built for diagnosing cytomegalovirus status from the catalog of TCR beta chain sequences. In a later analysis, V and J genes were assigned by comparing TCR nucleotide sequences against IMGT/GENE-DB human TR gene sequences. In a later analysis, CDR3 sequences and most-parsimonious VDJ recombination scenarios were assigned using the TCRdist pipeline. In a later analysis, each TCR beta chain was defined by its CDR3 amino acid sequence together with its V-gene family, and reads lacking a unique V-gene family were excluded. To address suspected cross-contamination and a sequencing artifact, a later analysis removed 592 highly shared, low-generation-probability nucleotide sequences. In a later analysis, a clonal expansion index was calculated for each public chain from normalized within-repertoire ranks of inferred template counts. In a later analysis, generation probabilities were computed with a VDJ recombination model fitted to out-of-frame rearrangements, and the resulting probabilities were checked against IGoR. A later analysis scored TCR-TCR, TCR-HLA and TCR-CMV co-occurrence with hypergeometric tests, applying a repertoire-size bias correction to TCR pairs. In a later analysis, false discovery rates were estimated by permuting HLA or CMV assignments 20 times. In a later analysis, co-occurring TCRs were grouped using DBSCAN, and TCRdist sequence similarity was added for clustering within HLA-allele-positive subsets. Repertoires with fewer than 30,000 or more than 120,000 public chains, plus five repertoires with anomalous nucleotide sharing, were excluded from co-occurrence clustering. TCRdb took over this immuneACCESS table, retaining in-frame rearrangements with V and J assigned. Such tables are incomplete; in checked studies, under half of the missing clones stem from an unresolved V gene, and the remainder is unexplained. The V and J calls and the clone size are those of that table, but D and trimming were determined from the DNA. This sample gives some 150,000 clones in total; 65% to 90% of them show up just once. The biggest ten clones account for 6.5% to 7.5% of the sample.

A word on this clone: Its antigen target is currently unknown. The sample holds no much larger clone one base away, and base qualities are not on file.

The clonotype was recovered from a woman aged 50 to 65 in good health and CMV-seropositive. Material for sequencing was PBMCs.

Read as DNA, the sequence is TGTGCCAGCAGCGTAGCGGGGGGGAATTCACCCCTCCACTTT. Translated, it gives CASSVAGGNSPLHF. The chain is assembled from TRBV9 and TRBJ1-6; the D gene is possibly TRBD1, with 5 bases matching. CDR1 and CDR2 were assigned from the germline V gene as SGDLS and YYNGEE. Taken from cysteine to phenylalanine, the CDR3 has 14 residues. The retained sequence is limited to the CDR3, 42 bases, with the frame set at the first base. V is cut by 0 bases and J by 7 bases, and the space between the germline ends is 8 bases. Where the CDR3 stops, the reference TRBV9 and TRBJ1-6 genes take over; the full variable domain is DSGVTQTPKHLITATGQRVTLRCSPRSGDLSVYWYQQSLDQGLQFLIQYYNGEERAKGNILERFSAQQFPDLHSELNLSSLELGDSALYFCASSVAGGNSPLHFGNGTRLTVT.